This T cell receptor (beta chain) was captured by sequencing in a study of T-cell memory formation after mild COVID-19. TCRdb independently ran MiXCR on the 5' RACE reads; one entry per CDR3 protein. Here the sample spans some 410,000 distinct CDR3 sequences, less than 25% being singletons. Overall study results and limits: Within pre-infection memory, some responding clones were found, suggesting cross-reactive memory joined. Among CD4+ contracting clones, most were CM and EM, and CD8+ ones EMRA.

The CDR3 length is 18 residues. Per the germline V gene, CDR1 is MNHNY and CDR2 is SVGAGI (reference sequence). V lost 4 bases to trimming and J lost 3 bases; unmatched junction nucleotides: 6. In the case of this clonotype: Its antigen is as yet unknown.

The chain combines TRBV6-6 with TRBJ2-2; 15 bases match TRBD2. The specimen was PBMCs or a T cell subset sorted from them (not recorded which). The sequence came from an adult woman who had mild COVID-19 (a few samples of this study predate the infection). Cell type and time point are not known. In DNA form, the CDR3 reads TGTGCCAGCAGTTTCGGACTAGCGGGGGGGCCGGACACCGGGGAGCTGTTTTTT. Protein sequence: CASSFGLAGGPDTGELFF.